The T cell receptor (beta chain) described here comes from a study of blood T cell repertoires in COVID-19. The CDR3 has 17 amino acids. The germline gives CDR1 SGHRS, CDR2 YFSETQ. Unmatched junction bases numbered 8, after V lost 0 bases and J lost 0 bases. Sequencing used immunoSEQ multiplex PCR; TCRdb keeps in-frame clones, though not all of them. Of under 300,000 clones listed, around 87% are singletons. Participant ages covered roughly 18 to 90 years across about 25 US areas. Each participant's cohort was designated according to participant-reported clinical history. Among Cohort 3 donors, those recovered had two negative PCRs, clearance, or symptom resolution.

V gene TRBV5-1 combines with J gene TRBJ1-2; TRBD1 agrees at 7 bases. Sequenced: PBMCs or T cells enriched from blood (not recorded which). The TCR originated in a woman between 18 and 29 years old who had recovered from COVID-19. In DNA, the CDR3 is TGCGCCAGCAGCTTGGTAGAGACAGGGACAACTAACTATGGCTACACCTTC. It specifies CASSLVETGTTNYGYTF.